The entry that follows covers one T cell receptor (beta chain) sequence. Antigen unknown. TCRdb called the 5' RACE reads again in MiXCR, with one record for every CDR3 protein. Of 240,000 or so distinct CDR3 sequences in the sample, roughly an eighth were seen once. The sample comes from a study of identical twins. Study findings and constraints: Researchers reported excess low generation probability among twin-shared out-of-frame alpha sequences.

These data also featured in a second study, about yellow fever vaccine responses in identical twins.

The receptor comes from a young woman in good health. Sequences were obtained from memory (CD45RO+) T cells sorted from blood.

CDR3 amino acids: CASSPERWDETQYF. The DNA for the CDR3 is TGTGCCAGCAGCCCCGAGCGGTGGGATGAGACCCAGTACTTC. The chain joins TRBV5-4 to TRBJ2-5; D perhaps matches TRBD2 (5 bases). Trimming shortened V by 4 bases and J by 5 bases, and 15 bases separated the two germline ends. CDR1 and CDR2 (germline): SGHNT, YYREEE (reference sequence). CDR3 length: 14 amino acids.